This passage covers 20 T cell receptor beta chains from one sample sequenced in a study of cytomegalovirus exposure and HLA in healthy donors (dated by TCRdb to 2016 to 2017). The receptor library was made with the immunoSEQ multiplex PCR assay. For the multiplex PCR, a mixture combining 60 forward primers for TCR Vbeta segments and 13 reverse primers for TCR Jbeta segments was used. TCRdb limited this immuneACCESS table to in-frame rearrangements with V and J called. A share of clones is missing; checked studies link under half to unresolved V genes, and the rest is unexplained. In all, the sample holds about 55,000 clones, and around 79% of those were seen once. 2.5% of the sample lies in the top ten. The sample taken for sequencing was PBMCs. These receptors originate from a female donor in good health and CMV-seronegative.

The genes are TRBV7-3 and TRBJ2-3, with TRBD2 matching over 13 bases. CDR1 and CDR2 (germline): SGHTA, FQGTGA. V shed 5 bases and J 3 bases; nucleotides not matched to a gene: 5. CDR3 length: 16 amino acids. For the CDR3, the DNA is TGTGCCAGCAGCCCGCGGACTAGCGGGAGAACAGATACGCAGTATTTT. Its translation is CASSPRTSGRTDTQYF.

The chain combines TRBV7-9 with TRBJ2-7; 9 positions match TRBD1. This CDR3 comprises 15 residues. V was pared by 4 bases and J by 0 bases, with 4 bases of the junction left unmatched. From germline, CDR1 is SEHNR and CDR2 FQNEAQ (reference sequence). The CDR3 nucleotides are TGTGCCAGCAGCTCGACAGGGGGGAGCTCCTACGAGCAGTACTTC. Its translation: CASSSTGGSSYEQYF.

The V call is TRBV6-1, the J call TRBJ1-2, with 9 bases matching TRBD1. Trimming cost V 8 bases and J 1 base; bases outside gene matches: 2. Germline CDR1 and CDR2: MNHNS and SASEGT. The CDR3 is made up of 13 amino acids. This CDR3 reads CASVGQGNYGYTF. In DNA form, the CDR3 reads TGTGCCAGCGTGGGACAGGGTAACTATGGCTACACCTTC.

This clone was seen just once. The CDR3 bases are TGTGCCAGCAGCATCGGGACAGGGAGGGGTGAAAAACTGTTTTTT. Its protein product is CASSIGTGRGEKLFF. This rearrangement joins TRBV11-2 to TRBJ1-4, with 9 nucleotides matching TRBD1. With 5 bases clipped from V and 7 bases from J, the junction kept 8 bases outside the gene matches. The CDR3 loop spans 15 amino acids. Germline V lookup: CDR1 SGHAT, CDR2 FQNNGV. Supplemented by reference TRBV11-2 and TRBJ1-4, the full variable domain reads EAGVAQSPRYKIIEKRQSVAFWCNPISGHATLYWYQQILGQGPKLLIQFQNNGVVDDSQLPKDRFSAERLKGVDSTLKIQPAKLEDSAVYLCASSIGTGRGEKLFFGSGTQLSVL.

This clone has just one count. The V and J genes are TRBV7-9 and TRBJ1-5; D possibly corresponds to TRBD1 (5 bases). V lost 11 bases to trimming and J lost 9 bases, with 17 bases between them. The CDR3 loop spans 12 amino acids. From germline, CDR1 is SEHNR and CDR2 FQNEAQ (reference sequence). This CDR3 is CAGQILERPQHF. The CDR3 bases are TGTGCCGGACAAATTCTAGAGAGGCCCCAGCATTTT. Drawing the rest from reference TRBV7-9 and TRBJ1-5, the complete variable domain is DTGVSQNPRHKITKRGQNVTFRCDPISEHNRLYWYRQTLGQGPEFLTYFQNEAQLEKSRLLSDRFSAERPKGSFSTLEIQRTEQGDSAMYLCAGQILERPQHFGDGTRLSIL.

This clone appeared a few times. The CDR3 DNA reads TGTGCCAGCAGCTTGGGCCCAGATGAGACCCAGTACTTC. Amino acid sequence: CASSLGPDETQYF. The chain recombines TRBV7-6 with TRBJ2-5, with D hard to call. V was cut by 3 bases and J by 5 bases, with 10 bases left in between. The CDR3 consists of 13 residues. Germline-derived CDR1 and CDR2 are SGHVS and FNYEAQ. Drawing the rest from reference TRBV7-6 and TRBJ2-5, the complete variable domain is GAGVSQSPRYKVTKRGQDVALRCDPISGHVSLYWYRQALGQGPEFLTYFNYEAQQDKSGLPNDRFSAERPEGSISTLTIQRTEQRDSAMYRCASSLGPDETQYFGPGTRLLVL.

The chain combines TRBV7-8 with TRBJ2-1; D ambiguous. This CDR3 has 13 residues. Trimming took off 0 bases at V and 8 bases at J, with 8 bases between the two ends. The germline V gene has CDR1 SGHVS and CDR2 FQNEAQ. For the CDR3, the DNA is TGTGCCAGCAGCTTAGCGCAACAGTATGAGCAGTTCTTC. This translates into CASSLAQQYEQFF.

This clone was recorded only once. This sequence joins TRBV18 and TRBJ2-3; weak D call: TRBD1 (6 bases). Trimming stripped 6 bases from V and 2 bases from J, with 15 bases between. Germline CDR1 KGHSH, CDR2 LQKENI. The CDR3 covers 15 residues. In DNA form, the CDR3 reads TGTGCCAGCTCGCCCCTACAGGGTTTCACAGATACGCAGTATTTT. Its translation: CASSPLQGFTDTQYF.

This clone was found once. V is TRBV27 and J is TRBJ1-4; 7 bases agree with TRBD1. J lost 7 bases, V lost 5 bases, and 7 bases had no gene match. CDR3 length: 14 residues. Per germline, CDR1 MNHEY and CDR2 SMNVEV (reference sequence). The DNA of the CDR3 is TGTGCCAGCAGTAGACCGGGACAGAGTGAAAAACTGTTTTTT. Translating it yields CASSRPGQSEKLFF.

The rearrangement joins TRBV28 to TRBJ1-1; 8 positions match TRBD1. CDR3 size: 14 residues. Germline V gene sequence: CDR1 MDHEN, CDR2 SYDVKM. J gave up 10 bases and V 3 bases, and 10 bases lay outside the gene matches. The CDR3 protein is CASSFLQGAFVAFF. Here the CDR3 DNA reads TGTGCCAGCAGTTTCCTCCAGGGGGCTTTTGTAGCTTTCTTT.

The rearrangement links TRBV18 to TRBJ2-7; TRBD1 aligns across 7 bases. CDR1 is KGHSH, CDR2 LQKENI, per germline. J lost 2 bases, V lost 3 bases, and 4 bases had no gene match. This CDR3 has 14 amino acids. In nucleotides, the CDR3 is TGTGCCAGCTCACCCGCCGGGACAGCCTACGAGCAGTACTTC. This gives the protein CASSPAGTAYEQYF.

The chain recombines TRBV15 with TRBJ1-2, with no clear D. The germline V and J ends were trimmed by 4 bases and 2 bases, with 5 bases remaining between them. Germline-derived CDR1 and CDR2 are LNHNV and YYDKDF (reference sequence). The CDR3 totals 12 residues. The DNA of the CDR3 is TGTGCCACCAGCACCTCGAACTATGGCTACACCTTC. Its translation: CATSTSNYGYTF.

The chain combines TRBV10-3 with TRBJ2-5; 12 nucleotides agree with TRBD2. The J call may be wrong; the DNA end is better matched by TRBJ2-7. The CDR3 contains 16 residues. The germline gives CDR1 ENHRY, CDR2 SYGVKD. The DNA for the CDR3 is TGTGCCATCAGCGAACCACGACTAGCGGGGGCTAACGAGCAGTACTTC. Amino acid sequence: CAISEPRLAGANEQYF.

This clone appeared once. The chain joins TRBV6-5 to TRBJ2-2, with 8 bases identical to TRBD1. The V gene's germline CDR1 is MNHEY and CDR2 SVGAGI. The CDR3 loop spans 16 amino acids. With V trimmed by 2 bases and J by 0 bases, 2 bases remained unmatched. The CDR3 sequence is CASSYRQGTNTGELFF. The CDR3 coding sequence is TGTGCCAGCAGTTACAGACAGGGGACGAACACCGGGGAGCTGTTTTTT.

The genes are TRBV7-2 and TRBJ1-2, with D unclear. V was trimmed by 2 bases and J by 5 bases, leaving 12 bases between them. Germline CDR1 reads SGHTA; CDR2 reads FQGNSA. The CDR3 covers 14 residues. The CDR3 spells CASSLPAATYGYTF. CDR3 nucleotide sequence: TGTGCCAGCAGCTTACCGGCGGCTACTTATGGCTACACCTTC.

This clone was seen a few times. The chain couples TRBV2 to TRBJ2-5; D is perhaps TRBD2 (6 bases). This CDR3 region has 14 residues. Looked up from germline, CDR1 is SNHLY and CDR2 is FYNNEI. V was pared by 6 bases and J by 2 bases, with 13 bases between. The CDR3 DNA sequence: TGTGCCAGCAGGACCGCGGGGAGGCAAGAGACCCAGTACTTC. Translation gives CASRTAGRQETQYF.

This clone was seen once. CDR3 bases: TGTGCCAGCAGTTCGGTCGCGGAGGGATCCTACGAGCAGTACTTC. Encoded protein: CASSSVAEGSYEQYF. The V call is TRBV28, the J call TRBJ2-7; TRBD2 is a possible D gene (6 bases). The germline V and J ends were trimmed by 4 bases and 1 base, with 14 bases remaining between them. This CDR3 is built from 15 residues. Germline CDR1 MDHEN, CDR2 SYDVKM. Full variable domain (outside the CDR3, taken from reference TRBV28 and TRBJ2-7): DVKVTQSSRYLVKRTGEKVFLECVQDMDHENMFWYRQDPGLGLRLIYFSYDVKMKEKGDIPEGYSVSREKKERFSLILESASTNQTSMYLCASSSVAEGSYEQYFGPGTRLTVT.

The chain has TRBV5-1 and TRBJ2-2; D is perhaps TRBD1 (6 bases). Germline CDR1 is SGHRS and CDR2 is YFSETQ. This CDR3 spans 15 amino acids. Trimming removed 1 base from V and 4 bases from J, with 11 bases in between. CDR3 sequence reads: CASSLITGFTGELFF. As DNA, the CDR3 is TGCGCCAGCAGCTTGATAACAGGGTTCACCGGGGAGCTGTTTTTT. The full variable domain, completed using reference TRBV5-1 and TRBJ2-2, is KAGVTQTPRYLIKTRGQQVTLSCSPISGHRSVSWYQQTPGQGLQFLFEYFSETQRNKGNFPGRFSGRQFSNSRSEMNVSTLELGDSALYLCASSLITGFTGELFFGEGSRLTVL.

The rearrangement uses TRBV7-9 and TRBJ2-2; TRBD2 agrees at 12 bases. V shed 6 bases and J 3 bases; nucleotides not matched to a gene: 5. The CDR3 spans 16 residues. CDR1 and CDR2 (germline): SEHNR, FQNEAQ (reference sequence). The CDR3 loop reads CASSLRLAGDTGELFF. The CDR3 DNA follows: TGTGCCAGCAGTCTAAGACTAGCGGGAGACACCGGGGAGCTGTTTTTT.

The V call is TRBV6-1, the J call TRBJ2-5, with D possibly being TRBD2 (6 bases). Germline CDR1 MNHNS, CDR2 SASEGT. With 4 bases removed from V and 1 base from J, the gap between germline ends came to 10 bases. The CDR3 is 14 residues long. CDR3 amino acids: CASSGGLLQETQYF. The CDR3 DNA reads TGTGCCAGCAGTGGGGGACTCCTCCAAGAGACCCAGTACTTC.